The 10 T cell receptor beta chains in this list originate from one sample, sequenced in a study of cytomegalovirus exposure and HLA in healthy donors. 13 Jbeta primers and 60 Vbeta primers were used for the PCR. Some clones are missing from TCRdb's copy, which holds only in-frame ones; the method was immunoSEQ multiplex PCR. The data contain under 200,000 clones, around 77% of them singletons. Specimen: PBMCs. The source is a man aged 55 to 70 in good health and CMV-seronegative.

The gene calls are TRBV7-2 and TRBJ2-2, with 9 bases aligning to TRBD2. CDR3 length: 18 residues. The germline V gene has CDR1 SGHTA and CDR2 FQGNSA. Unmatched junction bases numbered 7, after V lost 0 bases and J lost 2 bases. CDR3 sequence (DNA): TGTGCCAGCAGCTTAGCGACGGGACTAGCAGTAAACACCGGGGAGCTGTTTTTT. Encoded protein: CASSLATGLAVNTGELFF. The variable domain in full, completed from reference TRBV7-2 and TRBJ2-2, reads GAGVSQSPSNKVTEKGKDVELRCDPISGHTALYWYRQSLGQGLEFLIYFQGNSAPDKSGLPSDRFSAERTGGSVSTLTIQRTQQEDSAVYLCASSLATGLAVNTGELFFGEGSRLTVL.

The chain is built from TRBV19 and TRBJ2-1; TRBD2 matches 9 bases. The CDR3 runs 17 residues. J was trimmed by 0 bases and V by 10 bases; bases with no gene match: 13. Germline-derived CDR1 and CDR2 are LNHDA and SQIVND (reference sequence). The CDR3 region is CATSWREGHGSYNEQFF. The CDR3 bases are TGTGCCACGAGCTGGCGGGAGGGCCACGGCTCCTACAATGAGCAGTTCTTC.

This sequence joins TRBV28 and TRBJ2-7; tentatively, D is TRBD1 (6 bases). This CDR3 comprises 14 residues. Germline V CDR1 and CDR2: MDHEN, SYDVKM. V lost 5 bases to trimming and J lost 6 bases, with 17 bases between them. The CDR3 loop reads CASSPQGWQGEQYF. CDR3 DNA: TGTGCCAGCAGTCCCCAGGGGTGGCAGGGCGAGCAGTACTTC.

The chain employs TRBV7-3 and TRBJ2-2; weak D call: TRBD1 (6 bases). Germline V gene lookup returns CDR1 SGHTA and CDR2 FQGTGA. The CDR3 loop spans 16 amino acids. The ends were cut back, 4 bases at V and 0 bases at J, with 12 bases in the middle. The DNA of the CDR3 is TGTGCCAGCAGCTCACGGACAGTCGCGAACACCGGGGAGCTGTTTTTT. Its protein is CASSSRTVANTGELFF.

Only one count was recorded for this clone. The genes are TRBV28 and TRBJ2-7; 9 positions match TRBD1. V gave up 7 bases and J gave up 2 bases; unmatched junction bases: 6. The CDR3 length is 14 residues. Germline CDR1 is MDHEN and CDR2 is SYDVKM. DNA for the CDR3: TGTGCCAGCACCCGGACAGGGGAGGCCTACGAGCAGTACTTC. This encodes CASTRTGEAYEQYF.

The rearrangement uses TRBV7-2 and TRBJ2-5, with 7 bases that match TRBD2. Losses at the gene ends were 4 bases for V and 6 bases for J; bases not matched to a gene: 8. The germline gives CDR1 SGHTA, CDR2 FQGNSA. CDR3 length: 14 amino acids. The DNA of the CDR3 is TGTGCCAGCAGCTCCCCGGGACTACCCCAGACCCAGTACTTC. It is translated as CASSSPGLPQTQYF.

V is TRBV9 and J is TRBJ2-3, with 11 positions matching TRBD2. CDR1 and CDR2 from the germline V gene are SGDLS and YYNGEE. V trimming: 3 bases; J trimming: 0 bases; junction bases outside the gene matches: 9. The CDR3 has 18 amino acids. The CDR3 coding sequence is TGTGCCAGCAGCGAAACTAGCGGGAGAGCCATTAGCACAGATACGCAGTATTTT. Translation: CASSETSGRAISTDTQYF.

The genes are TRBV7-8 and TRBJ2-7; TRBD2 agrees at 12 bases. This CDR3 is 15 amino acids long. The J segment lost 6 bases and the V segment lost 5 bases, leaving 8 bases of the junction unmatched. Germline CDR1 and CDR2: SGHVS and FQNEAQ. CDR3 DNA sequence: TGTGCCAGCAGCCAAGGACTAGCGGGATACTTCGAGCAGTACTTC. It encodes CASSQGLAGYFEQYF.

V and J are TRBV30 and TRBJ1-5; 10 bases agree with TRBD1. After removal of 0 bases from V and 6 bases from J, the junction contained 8 bases not matched to a gene. CDR1 and CDR2 (germline): GTSNPN, SVGIG (reference sequence). CDR3 length: 16 residues. The CDR3 loop reads CAWSVRRGQGRQPQHF. DNA of the CDR3: TGTGCCTGGAGTGTAAGGAGGGGACAGGGGCGTCAGCCCCAGCATTTT.

The rearrangement joins TRBV28 to TRBJ2-7; 13 bases match TRBD2. Germline V gives CDR1 MDHEN, CDR2 SYDVKM. This CDR3 region has 14 residues. The V segment lost 6 bases and the J segment 3 bases; nucleotides outside the gene matches: 2. The chain's CDR3 is CASRRTSGSYEQYF. The CDR3 nucleotides are TGTGCCAGCAGACGGACTAGCGGGAGCTACGAGCAGTACTTC.